This record covers a single T cell receptor (beta chain). Its cognate antigen is unknown. The record originates from a study of T-cell reconstitution after alpha-beta-depleted transplantation in children. Study-wide results and caveats: Roughly two months post-transplant, alpha-beta T cells reportedly originated from several hundred graft clones that had expanded.

Unique molecular identifiers were used to barcode this TCRbeta library. MiXCR, applied by TCRdb to the PCR reads, yields one record per CDR3 protein. The table lists approximately 230,000 distinct CDR3 sequences, roughly 25% of them singletons, with more than 4.5% in the top ten. The receptor was derived from a female patient aged 2-9 years who had a stem cell transplant for congenital amegakaryocytic thrombocytopenia, so the T cells may come from the graft donor. Specimen: PBMCs, mostly from graft donor cells, collected 360 days after TCRalphabeta/CD19-depleted stem cell transplant.

The CDR3 here is CASSQWEGAYEQYF. The CDR3 coding sequence is TGCGCCAGCAGCCAATGGGAGGGGGCCTACGAGCAGTACTTC. The rearrangement links TRBV4-1 to TRBJ2-7; the D gene is possibly TRBD2 (7 bases). CDR3 length equals 14 residues. V was trimmed by 2 bases and J by 2 bases, leaving 10 bases between them. CDR1 is MGHRA and CDR2 is YSYEKL in the germline V gene.